This T cell receptor beta chain was sequenced for a study of blood T cells in healthy people across ages. Through a sample-barcoded 5' primer and a J-beta primer mix, a second PCR was run for roughly 6 to 11 cycles. Via MiXCR, TCRdb re-called the 5' RACE reads, giving one row per CDR3 protein. The sample shows around 1.5 million distinct CDR3 sequences, 34% of them seen only once. Trimming took 8 bases from V and 1 from J, leaving 14 bases between them. This CDR3 spans 14 amino acids. Germline lookup yields CDR1 MNHEY and CDR2 SVGEGT. The clonotype originates from a woman in her twenties or thirties in good health. J is TRBJ1-2 and V is TRBV6-2 or TRBV6-3; D is undetermined. Sequencing was done on a sample of blood. The DNA of the CDR3 is TGTGCCAGCGGGAACAGCTATCTTAACTATGGCTACACCTTC. Protein product: CASGNSYLNYGYTF.